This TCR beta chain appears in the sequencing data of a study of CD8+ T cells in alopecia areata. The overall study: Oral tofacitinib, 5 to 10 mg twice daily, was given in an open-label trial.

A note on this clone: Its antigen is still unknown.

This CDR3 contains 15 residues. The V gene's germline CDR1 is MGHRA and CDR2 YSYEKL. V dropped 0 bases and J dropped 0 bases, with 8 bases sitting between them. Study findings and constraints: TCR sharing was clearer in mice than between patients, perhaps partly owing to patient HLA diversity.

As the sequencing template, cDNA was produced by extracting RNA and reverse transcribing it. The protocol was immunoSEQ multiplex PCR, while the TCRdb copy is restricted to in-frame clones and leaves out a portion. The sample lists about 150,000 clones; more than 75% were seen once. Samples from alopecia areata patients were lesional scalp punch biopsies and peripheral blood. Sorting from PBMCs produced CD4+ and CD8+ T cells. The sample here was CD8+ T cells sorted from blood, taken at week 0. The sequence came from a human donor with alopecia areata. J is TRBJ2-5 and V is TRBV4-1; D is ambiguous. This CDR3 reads CASSQDDTYQETQYF. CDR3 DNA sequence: TGCGCCAGCAGCCAAGACGACACCTACCAAGAGACCCAGTACTTC.